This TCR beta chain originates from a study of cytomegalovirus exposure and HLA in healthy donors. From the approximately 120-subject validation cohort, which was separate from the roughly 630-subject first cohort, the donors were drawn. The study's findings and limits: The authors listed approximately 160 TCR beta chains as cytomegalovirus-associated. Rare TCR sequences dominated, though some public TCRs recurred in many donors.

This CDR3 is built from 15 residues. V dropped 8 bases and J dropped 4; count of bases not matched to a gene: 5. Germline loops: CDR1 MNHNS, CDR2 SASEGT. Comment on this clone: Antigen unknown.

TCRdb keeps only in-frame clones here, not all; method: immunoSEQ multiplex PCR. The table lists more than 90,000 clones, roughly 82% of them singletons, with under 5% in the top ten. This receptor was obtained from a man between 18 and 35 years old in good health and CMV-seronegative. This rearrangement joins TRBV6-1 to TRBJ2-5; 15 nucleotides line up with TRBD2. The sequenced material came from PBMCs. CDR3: CASPSGLAGGETQYF. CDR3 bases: TGTGCCAGCCCGTCGGGACTAGCGGGGGGAGAGACCCAGTACTTC.